Listed below are T cell receptor beta chains from one sample, sequenced in a study of PD-1 blockade in classical Hodgkin lymphoma. TCRdb keeps only in-frame clones here, not all; method: immunoSEQ multiplex PCR. Here the sample spans 66,000 or so clones, over 55% being singletons. The specimen was peripheral blood mononuclear cells (PBMCs), collected before the second cycle of nivolumab. The receptors shown here come from a human donor with classical Hodgkin lymphoma. CDR3s include the opening cysteine and the closing phenylalanine or tryptophan. A D gene is named only where the DNA matches it firmly. Clone size is shown for a subset of rows, as once, few, many or a class of expanded clone.

V gene	J gene	clone size	D gene	CDR3 DNA	CDR3 protein
TRBV4-2	TRBJ2-1	.	TRBD2	TGTGCCAGCAGCCAAGCTCTAACTAGCGGGAAAGAGCAGTTCTTC	CASSQALTSGKEQFF
TRBV7-6	TRBJ2-2	.	.	TGTGCCAGCAGCTTCGGTCGGTTGGGCACCGGGGAGCTGTTTTTT	CASSFGRLGTGELFF
TRBV18	TRBJ1-3	.	.	TGTGCCAGCTCACCACCGGCGGGGAGCTCTGGAAACACCATATATTTT	CASSPPAGSSGNTIYF
TRBV7-9	TRBJ2-7	few	.	TGTGCCAGCAGCTTCGCAGACATCGAGCAGTACTTC	CASSFADIEQYF
TRBV20-1	TRBJ2-5	.	.	TGCAGTGCAATGCAAGAGACCCAGTACTTC	CSAMQETQYF
TRBV6-5	TRBJ1-3	few	.	TGTGCCAGCAGCCGGGACAACTCTGGAAACACCATATATTTT	CASSRDNSGNTIYF
TRBV18	TRBJ1-2	.	.	TGTGCCAGCCGGGGGCTCGCTAACTATGGCTACACCTTC	CASRGLANYGYTF
TRBV11-2	TRBJ2-5	.	TRBD1	TGTGCCAGCAGCTTAGCGGGACAGGGAGAGACCCAGTACTTC	CASSLAGQGETQYF
TRBV23-1	TRBJ2-3	.	TRBD2	TGCGCCAGCAGCCGGGGGGGGGCTATGACAGATACGCAGTATTTT	CASSRGGAMTDTQYF
TRBV15	TRBJ2-7	.	TRBD2	TGTGCCACCAGCAGAGATGCAACTAGCGGGGGGTACGAGCAGTACTTC	CATSRDATSGGYEQYF
TRBV25-1	TRBJ1-1	.	.	TGTGCCAGCATACAGCTTGAAGCTTTCTTT	CASIQLEAFF
TRBV19	TRBJ2-1	.	TRBD2	TGTGCCAGTAGTGTCGGGACTAGCGGCTACAATGAGCAGTTCTTC	CASSVGTSGYNEQFF
TRBV27	TRBJ1-4	few	.	TGTGCCAGCAGTAACCAGGGAACTAATGAAAAACTGTTTTTT	CASSNQGTNEKLFF
TRBV2	TRBJ2-7	few	TRBD1	TGTGCCAGCCGTCGGGACAGGGGCCTCGAGCAGTACTTC	CASRRDRGLEQYF
TRBV6-1	TRBJ1-2	.	.	TGTGCCAGCCTGTTACCGAGGACAGCCCGCTATGGCTACACCTTC	CASLLPRTARYGYTF
TRBV28	TRBJ2-5	once	TRBD1	TGTGCCAGCAGTTGGGGGACAGTCCAAGAGACCCAGTACTTC	CASSWGTVQETQYF
TRBV5-6	TRBJ2-5	.	.	TGTGCCAGCAGCTTGGGACAGAACCAAGAGACCCAGTACTTC	CASSLGQNQETQYF
TRBV27	TRBJ2-7	.	.	TGTGCCAGCAGCCCCGGGACCACCCTGGGAGAGCAGTACTTC	CASSPGTTLGEQYF
TRBV18	TRBJ2-3	.	TRBD2	TGTGCCAGCTCACTCGGGTTTGCGCGGGGGGCTAGCACAGATACGCAGTATTTT	CASSLGFARGASTDTQYF
TRBV30	TRBJ2-3	.	.	TGTGCCTGGAGTCCCATTGGCCCCACAGATACGCAGTATTTT	CAWSPIGPTDTQYF
TRBV5-4	TRBJ2-2	.	.	TGTGCCAGCAGCTTGATCGGGATCACCGGGGAGCTGTTTTTT	CASSLIGITGELFF
TRBV2	TRBJ2-7	.	.	TGTGCCAGCAGTGAGGCAGGAAACGAGCAGTACTTC	CASSEAGNEQYF
TRBV6-5	TRBJ2-7	few	.	TGTGCCAGCAGTTCACCGGGGCTAGCCTACGAGCAGTACTTC	CASSSPGLAYEQYF
TRBV11-2	TRBJ2-2	.	TRBD1	TGTGCCAGCAGCTTAAGGTTTGGCCAGGGGGCGAACACCGGGGAGCTGTTTTTT	CASSLRFGQGANTGELFF
TRBV19	TRBJ1-3	.	.	TGTGCCACCCGGTCCTCATCGGTCTCTGGAAACACCATATATTTT	CATRSSSVSGNTIYF
TRBV6-5	TRBJ1-1	.	.	TGTGCCAGCAGTCGCCCGGGACGGATGAACACTGAAGCTTTCTTT	CASSRPGRMNTEAFF
TRBV28	TRBJ1-6	.	.	TGTGCCAGCAGTTTATTAAGAGGGAATATAAATTCACCCCTCCACTTT	CASSLLRGNINSPLHF
TRBV28	TRBJ1-1	.	TRBD1	TGTGCCAGCACCACAGGGGGCACTGAAGCTTTCTTT	CASTTGGTEAFF
TRBV6-5	TRBJ1-3	few	.	TGTGCCAGCAGGAGGGCAGGTGCGTCTGACACCATATATTTT	CASRRAGASDTIYF
TRBV10-1	TRBJ2-2	once	TRBD1	TGCGCCAGCAGCTACCGGACAGGGGAGAACACCGGGGAGCTGTTTTTT	CASSYRTGENTGELFF
TRBV11-1	TRBJ2-2	once	TRBD1	TGTGCCAGCAGCTTAGAGGGGGCCGTTCGAACCGGGGAGCTGTTTTTT	CASSLEGAVRTGELFF
TRBV30	TRBJ2-7	few	.	TGTGCCTGGAGGGGGGCATACGAGCAGTACTTC	CAWRGAYEQYF
TRBV5-1	TRBJ2-5	.	TRBD1	TGCGCCAGCAGCTTGGCCGGGACAGGAGACCAAGAGACCCAGTACTTC	CASSLAGTGDQETQYF
TRBV19	TRBJ1-2	.	TRBD1	TGTGCCAGTAGTACCATCGGGACAGGGTACTATGGCTACACCTTC	CASSTIGTGYYGYTF
TRBV21-1	TRBJ2-2	.	.	TGTGCCAGCAGCAATCTAGCTGAAGAAGACACCGGGGAGCTGTTTTTT	CASSNLAEEDTGELFF
TRBV6-1	TRBJ2-5	once	.	TGTGCCAGCAGTGCCTCCGGGACGGAAGATCCCTTCCCCCAGTACTTC	CASSASGTEDPFPQYF